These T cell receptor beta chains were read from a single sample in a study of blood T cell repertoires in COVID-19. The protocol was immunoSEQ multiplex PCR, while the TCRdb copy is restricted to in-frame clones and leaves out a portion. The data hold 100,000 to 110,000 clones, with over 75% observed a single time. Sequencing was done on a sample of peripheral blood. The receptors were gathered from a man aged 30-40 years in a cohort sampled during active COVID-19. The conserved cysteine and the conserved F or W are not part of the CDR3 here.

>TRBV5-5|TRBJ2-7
ASSLRSRGESYEQY
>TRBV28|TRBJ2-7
ASSLTVYEQY
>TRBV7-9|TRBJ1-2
ASTRAEGPYGYT
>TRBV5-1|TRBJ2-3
ASSFTSPSTDTQY
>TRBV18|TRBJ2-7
ASSPLSPQRKAYEQY
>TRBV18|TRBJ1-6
ASTNRGSYNSPLH
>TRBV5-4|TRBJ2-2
ASSLSASGGNTGELF
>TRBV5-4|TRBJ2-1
ASTHSGGASNEQF
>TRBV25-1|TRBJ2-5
ASSGFRTPISGETQY
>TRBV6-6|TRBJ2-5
ASSDPAGGLQETQY
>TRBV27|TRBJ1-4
ASRKGQGVEKLF
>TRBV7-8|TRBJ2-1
ASSLRPSGATAYNEQF
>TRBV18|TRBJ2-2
ASSPVQGSYTGELF
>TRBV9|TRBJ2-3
ASSVAAGGMRDTQY
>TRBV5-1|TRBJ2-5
ASNTGLGQETQY
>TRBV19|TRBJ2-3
ASSIRTGGPDTQY
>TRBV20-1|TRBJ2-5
SAPGETQY
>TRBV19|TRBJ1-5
ASSTGGGQPQH
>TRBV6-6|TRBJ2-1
ASSQGQPQNNEQF
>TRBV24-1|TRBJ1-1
ATSEAGTDWIF
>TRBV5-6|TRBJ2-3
ASSQTGLTSTDTQY
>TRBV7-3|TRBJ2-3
ASSPNGGTDTQY
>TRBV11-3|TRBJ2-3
ASSFSRSTDTQY
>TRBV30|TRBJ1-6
AWSVRTFYNSPLH
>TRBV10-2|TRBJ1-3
ASSSGHLGNTIY
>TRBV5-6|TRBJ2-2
ASSRRTNANTGELF
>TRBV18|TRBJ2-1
ASSPPGLAGGEQF
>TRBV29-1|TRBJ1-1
SVEMRAEAF
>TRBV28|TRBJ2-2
ASGARGRGTGELF
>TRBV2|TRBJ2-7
ASRLLSSYEQY
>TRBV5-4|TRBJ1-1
ASSPSPGSGNTEAF
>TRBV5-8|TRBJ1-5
ASSWGDRGQDQPQH
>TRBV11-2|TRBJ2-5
ASGRGGQETQY
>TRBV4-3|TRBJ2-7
ASSQDPRGLYEQY
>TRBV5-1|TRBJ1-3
ASSLSPREPMNTIY
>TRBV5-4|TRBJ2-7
ASSFGQGNSYEQY
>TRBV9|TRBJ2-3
ASSVLSGGADTQY
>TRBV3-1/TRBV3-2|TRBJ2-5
AIGGLAGGQETQY
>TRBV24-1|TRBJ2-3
ATSDHLAGGRTQY
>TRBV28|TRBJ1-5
ASSLAGGRGQPQH
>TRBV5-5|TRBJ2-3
ASHQGVTSTDTQY
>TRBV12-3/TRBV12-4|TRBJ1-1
ASSLGRNTEAF
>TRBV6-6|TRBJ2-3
ASSYSRGQGADTQY
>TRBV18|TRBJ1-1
ASSPMTGWGGNTEAF
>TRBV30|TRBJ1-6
AWSVQGIYNSPLH
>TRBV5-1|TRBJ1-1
ASSSLRVLGNTEAF
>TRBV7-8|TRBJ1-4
ASSQAGQTNEKLF
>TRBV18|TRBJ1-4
ASSPPVDRGEVDEKLF
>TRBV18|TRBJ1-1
ASSRRDTEAF
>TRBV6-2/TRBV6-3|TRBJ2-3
ASSPQGGWLGDTQY
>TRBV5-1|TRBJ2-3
ASSPSGGAEDTQY
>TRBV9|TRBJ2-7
ASSASPSGGEQY
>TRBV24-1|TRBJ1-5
ATSDPLQGESNQPQH
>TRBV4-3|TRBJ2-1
ASSQDPSGEEDNEQF
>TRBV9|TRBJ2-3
ASSVSGTASTDTQY
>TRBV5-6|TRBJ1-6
ASSLTGTGFSPLH
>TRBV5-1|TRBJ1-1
ASSPGWEGRTRAF
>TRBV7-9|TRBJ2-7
ASSLVGRAYEQY
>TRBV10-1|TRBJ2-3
ASSPPGAPSDTQY